This TCR beta chain appears in the sequencing data of a study of blood T cells in healthy people across ages. The sample holds a few counts of this clonotype. A junction boundary mismatches the germline segment, possibly from a read error. For the second PCR, which ran for about 6 to 12 cycles, a sample-barcoded 5' primer and a J-beta primer mix were used. TCRdb analysed the 5' RACE reads with MiXCR anew, one entry per CDR3 protein. The sample has 1.8 million or so distinct CDR3 sequences, about two fifths seen once. Donors were healthy Caucasian individuals from Russia aged roughly 6 to 90. The source is a human donor in good health. The sample was blood.

The CDR3 protein is CASSVQGSSTDTQYF. CDR3 bases: TGCGCTAGCAGCGTCCAGGGGTCTAGCACAGATACGCAGTATTTT. The chain recombines TRBV5-1 with TRBJ2-3; TRBD1 is a possible D gene (6 bases). The CDR3 has 15 amino acids. The germline CDR1 and CDR2 sequences are SGHRS and YFSETQ. The complete variable domain, with remaining parts taken from reference TRBV5-1 and TRBJ2-3, reads KAGVTQTPRYLIKTRGQQVTLSCSPISGHRSVSWYQQTPGQGLQFLFEYFSETQRNKGNFPGRFSGRQFSNSRSEMNVSTLELGDSALYLCASSVQGSSTDTQYFGPGTRLTVL.